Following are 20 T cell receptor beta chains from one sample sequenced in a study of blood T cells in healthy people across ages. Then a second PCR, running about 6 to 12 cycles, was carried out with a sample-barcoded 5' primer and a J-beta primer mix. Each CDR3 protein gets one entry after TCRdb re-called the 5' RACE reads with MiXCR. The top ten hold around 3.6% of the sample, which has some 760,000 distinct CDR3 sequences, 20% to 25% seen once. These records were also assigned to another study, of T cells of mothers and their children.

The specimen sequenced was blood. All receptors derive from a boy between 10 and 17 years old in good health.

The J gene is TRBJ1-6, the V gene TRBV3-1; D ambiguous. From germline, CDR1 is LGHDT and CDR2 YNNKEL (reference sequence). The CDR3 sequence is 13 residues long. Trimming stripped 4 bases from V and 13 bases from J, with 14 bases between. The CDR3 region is CASSLGNLGPLHF. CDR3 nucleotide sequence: TGTGCCAGCAGCCTGGGAAACCTAGGGCCCCTCCACTTT.

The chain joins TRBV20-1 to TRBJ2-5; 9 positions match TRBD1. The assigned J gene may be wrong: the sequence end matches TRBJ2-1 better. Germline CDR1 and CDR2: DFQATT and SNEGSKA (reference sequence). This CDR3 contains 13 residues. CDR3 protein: CSVDRGAYNEQFF. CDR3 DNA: TGCAGTGTCGACAGGGGGGCCTACAATGAGCAGTTCTTC.

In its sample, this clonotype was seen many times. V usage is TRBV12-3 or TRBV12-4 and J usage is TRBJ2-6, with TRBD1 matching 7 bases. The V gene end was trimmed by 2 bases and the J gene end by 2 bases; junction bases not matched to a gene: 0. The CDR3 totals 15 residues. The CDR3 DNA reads TGTGCCAGCAGTTTACAGGGGGCTGGGGCCAACGTCCTGACTTTC. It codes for CASSLQGAGANVLTF.

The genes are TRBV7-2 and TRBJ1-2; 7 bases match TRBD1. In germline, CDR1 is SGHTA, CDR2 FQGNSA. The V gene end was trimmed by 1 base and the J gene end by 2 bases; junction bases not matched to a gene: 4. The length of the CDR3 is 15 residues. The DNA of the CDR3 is TGTGCCAGCAGCTTAGGGACAGGTCTAAACTATGGCTACACCTTC. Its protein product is CASSLGTGLNYGYTF.

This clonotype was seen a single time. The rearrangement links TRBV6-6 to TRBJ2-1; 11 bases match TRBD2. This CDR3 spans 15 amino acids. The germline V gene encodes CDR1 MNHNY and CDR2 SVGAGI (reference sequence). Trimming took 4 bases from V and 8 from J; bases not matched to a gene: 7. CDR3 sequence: CASSSASGGFYEQFF. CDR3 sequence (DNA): TGTGCCAGCAGTTCCGCTAGCGGGGGGTTCTATGAGCAGTTCTTC.

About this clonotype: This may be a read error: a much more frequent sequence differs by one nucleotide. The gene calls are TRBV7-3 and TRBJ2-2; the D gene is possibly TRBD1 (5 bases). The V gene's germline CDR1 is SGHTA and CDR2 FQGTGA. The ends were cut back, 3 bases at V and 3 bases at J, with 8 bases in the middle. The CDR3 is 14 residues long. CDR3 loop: CASSLGQDTGELFF. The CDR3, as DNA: TGTGCCAGCAGCTTGGGGCAGGACACCGGGGAGCTGTTTTTT.

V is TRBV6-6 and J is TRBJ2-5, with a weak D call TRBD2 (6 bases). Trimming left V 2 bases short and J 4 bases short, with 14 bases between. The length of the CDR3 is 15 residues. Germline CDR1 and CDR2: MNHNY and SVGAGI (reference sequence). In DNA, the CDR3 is TGTGCCAGCAGTTACACTGGGACTTGGGGAGAGACCCAGTACTTC. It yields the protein CASSYTGTWGETQYF.

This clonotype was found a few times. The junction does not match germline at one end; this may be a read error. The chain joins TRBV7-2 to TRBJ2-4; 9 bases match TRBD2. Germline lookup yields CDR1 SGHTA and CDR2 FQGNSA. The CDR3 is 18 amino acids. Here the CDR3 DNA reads TGTGACAGCAGGCCCGGGACTAGCCCTTTCTTAGCCAAAAACATTCAGTACTTC. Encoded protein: CDSRPGTSPFLAKNIQYF.

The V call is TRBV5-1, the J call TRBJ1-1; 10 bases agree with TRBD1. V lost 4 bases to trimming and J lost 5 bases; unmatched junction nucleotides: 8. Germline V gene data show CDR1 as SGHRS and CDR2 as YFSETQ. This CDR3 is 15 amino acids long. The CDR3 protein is CASSIDRGLGTEAFF. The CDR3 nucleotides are TGCGCCAGCAGCATAGACAGGGGGCTGGGAACTGAAGCTTTCTTT.

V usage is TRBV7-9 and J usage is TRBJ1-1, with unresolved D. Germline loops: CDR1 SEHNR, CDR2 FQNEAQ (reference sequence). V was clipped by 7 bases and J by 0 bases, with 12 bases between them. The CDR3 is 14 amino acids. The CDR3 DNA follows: TGTGCCAGCACAATAGAGGGCATGAACACTGAAGCTTTCTTT. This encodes CASTIEGMNTEAFF. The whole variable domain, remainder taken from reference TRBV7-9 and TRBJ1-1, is DTGVSQNPRHKITKRGQNVTFRCDPISEHNRLYWYRQTLGQGPEFLTYFQNEAQLEKSRLLSDRFSAERPKGSFSTLEIQRTEQGDSAMYLCASTIEGMNTEAFFGQGTRLTVV.

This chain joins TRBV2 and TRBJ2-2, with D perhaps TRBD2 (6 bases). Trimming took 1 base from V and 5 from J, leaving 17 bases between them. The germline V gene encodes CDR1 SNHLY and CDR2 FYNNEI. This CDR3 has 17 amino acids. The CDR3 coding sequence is TGTGCCAGCAGTGAAGATGTAGGGAGGACGTGGACCGGGGAGCTGTTTTTT. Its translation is CASSEDVGRTWTGELFF. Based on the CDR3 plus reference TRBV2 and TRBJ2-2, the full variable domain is EPEVTQTPSHQVTQMGQEVILRCVPISNHLYFYWYRQILGQKVEFLVSFYNNEISEKSEIFDDQFSVERPDGSNFTLKIRSTKLEDSAMYFCASSEDVGRTWTGELFFGEGSRLTVL.

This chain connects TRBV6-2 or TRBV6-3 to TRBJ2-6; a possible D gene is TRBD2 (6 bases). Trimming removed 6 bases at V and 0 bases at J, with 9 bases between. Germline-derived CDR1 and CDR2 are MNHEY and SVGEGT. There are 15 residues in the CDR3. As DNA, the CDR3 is TGTGCCAGCAGAAGCGGGCACTCTGGGGCCAACGTCCTGACTTTC. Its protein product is CASRSGHSGANVLTF.

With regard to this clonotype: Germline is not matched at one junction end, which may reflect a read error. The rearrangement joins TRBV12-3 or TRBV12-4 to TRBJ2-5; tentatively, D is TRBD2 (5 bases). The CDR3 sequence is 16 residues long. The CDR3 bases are TGTGCCAGCAGTTTTGAGCATGTTCGGGGTGGAGAGGCCCAGTACTTC. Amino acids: CASSFEHVRGGEAQYF.

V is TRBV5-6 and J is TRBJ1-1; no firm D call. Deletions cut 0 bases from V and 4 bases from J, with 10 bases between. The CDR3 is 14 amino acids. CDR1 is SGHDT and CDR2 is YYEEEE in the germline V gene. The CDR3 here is CASSLDELGTEAFF. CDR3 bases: TGTGCCAGCAGCTTGGACGAGCTCGGCACTGAAGCTTTCTTT.

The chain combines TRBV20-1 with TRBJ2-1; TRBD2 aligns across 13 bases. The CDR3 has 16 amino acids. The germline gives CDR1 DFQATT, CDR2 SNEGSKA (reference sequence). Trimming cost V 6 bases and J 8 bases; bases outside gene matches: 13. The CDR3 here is CSARTSGSVFVDEQFF. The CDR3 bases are TGCAGTGCGCGGACTAGCGGGAGTGTTTTTGTCGATGAGCAGTTCTTC.

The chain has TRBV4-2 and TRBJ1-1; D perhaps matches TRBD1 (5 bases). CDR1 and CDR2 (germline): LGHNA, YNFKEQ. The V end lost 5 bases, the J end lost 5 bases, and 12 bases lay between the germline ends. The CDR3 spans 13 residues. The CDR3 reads CASSARVETEAFF. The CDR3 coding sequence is TGTGCCAGCAGCGCCAGGGTGGAAACTGAAGCTTTCTTT.

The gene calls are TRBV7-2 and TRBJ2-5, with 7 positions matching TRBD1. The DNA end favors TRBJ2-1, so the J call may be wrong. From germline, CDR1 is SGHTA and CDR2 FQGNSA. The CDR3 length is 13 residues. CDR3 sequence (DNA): TGTGCCAGCAGCTTCTGGACAGGCGAAGAGCAGTTCTTC. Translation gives CASSFWTGEEQFF.

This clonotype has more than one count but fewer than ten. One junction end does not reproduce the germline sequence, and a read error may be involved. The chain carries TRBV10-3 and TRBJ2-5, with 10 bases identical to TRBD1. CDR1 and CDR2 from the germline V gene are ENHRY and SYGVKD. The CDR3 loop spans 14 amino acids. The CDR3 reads CAISTGTGVETQYF. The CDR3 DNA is TGTGCCATCAGTACTGGGACAGGGGTGGAGACCCAATACTTC.

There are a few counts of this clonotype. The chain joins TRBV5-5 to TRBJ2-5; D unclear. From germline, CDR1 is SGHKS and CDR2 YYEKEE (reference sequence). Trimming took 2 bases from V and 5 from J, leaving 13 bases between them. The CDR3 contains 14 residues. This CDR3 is CASSFSLGRETQYF. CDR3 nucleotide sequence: TGTGCCAGCAGCTTTAGCCTCGGTCGGGAGACCCAGTACTTC.

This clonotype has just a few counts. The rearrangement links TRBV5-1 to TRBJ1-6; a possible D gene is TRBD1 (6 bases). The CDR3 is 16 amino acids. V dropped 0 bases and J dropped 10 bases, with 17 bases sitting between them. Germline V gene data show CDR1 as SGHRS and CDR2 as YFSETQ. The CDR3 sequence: CASSLGGQSAPSPLHF. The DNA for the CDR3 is TGCGCCAGCAGCTTGGGCGGACAGTCGGCTCCATCACCCCTCCACTTT.